This TCR beta chain appears in the sequencing data of a study of CD8 T cells in ankylosing spondylitis. Regarding the study as a whole: Matched ankylosing spondylitis synovial fluid reportedly showed significant enrichment of disease-linked clones. It appeared that ankylosing spondylitis blood was characterized by a TCR beta motif of several highly homologous variants.

The length of the CDR3 is 15 residues. Germline V gene sequence: CDR1 SGHRS, CDR2 YFSETQ. V lost 0 bases to trimming and J lost 5 bases, with 15 bases between them. A remark on this clonotype: What it binds is unknown.

As the method for making TCR beta libraries, quantitative 5'-RACE with molecular barcodes was used. Using its own MiXCR run on the 5' RACE reads, TCRdb lists one record per CDR3 protein. The sample has approximately 140,000 distinct CDR3 sequences; roughly a tenth are singletons. The chain employs TRBV5-1 and TRBJ2-7, with D possibly matching TRBD1 (6 bases). The specimen sequenced was blood, either unsorted or a sorted T cell fraction (not recorded which). The sequence was collected from a male donor with ankylosing spondylitis or in good health (not recorded which). CDR3 loop: CASSLEARWDNEQYF. DNA of the CDR3: TGCGCCAGCAGCTTGGAAGCTCGGTGGGACAACGAGCAGTACTTC. The full variable domain, rest sourced from reference TRBV5-1 and TRBJ2-7, is KAGVTQTPRYLIKTRGQQVTLSCSPISGHRSVSWYQQTPGQGLQFLFEYFSETQRNKGNFPGRFSGRQFSNSRSEMNVSTLELGDSALYLCASSLEARWDNEQYFGPGTRLTVT.